The clone carrying this TCR beta chain was counted many times. TCRdb recomputed calls from the RT-PCR reads with MiXCR, one row per CDR3 protein. The table records about 520,000 distinct CDR3 sequences, around 25% of them present only once. This entry comes from a study of response to subunit inactivated influenza vaccine. The TCR was taken from a man over 45 who received an inactivated influenza vaccine. The sample consisted of CD4+ T cells sorted from PBMCs, taken 5 to 6 days after vaccination.

The DNA of the CDR3 is TGTGCCACCAGCAGAGGGGGGAGCTCCTACAATGAGCAGTTCTTC. As protein: CATSRGGSSYNEQFF. The chain links TRBV15 to TRBJ2-1; D could derive from TRBD1 or TRBD2 (5 bases each). The CDR3 has 15 residues. Germline CDR1 LNHNV, CDR2 YYDKDF (reference sequence). V lost 1 base to trimming and J lost 0 bases, with 7 bases between them. The variable domain in full, with the rest retrieved from reference TRBV15 and TRBJ2-1, is DAMVIQNPRYQVTQFGKPVTLSCSQTLNHNVMYWYQQKSSQAPKLLFHYYDKDFNNEADTPDNFQSRRPNTSFCFLDIRSPGLGDTAMYLCATSRGGSSYNEQFFGPGTRLTVL.